This T cell receptor beta chain was sequenced in a study of CD8 T cells in Susac syndrome. Negative isolation yielded CD4+ and CD8+ T cells, and FACS enriched TEMRA cells. Germline values: CDR1 SNHLY, CDR2 FYNNEI. Trimming removed 2 bases from V and 4 bases from J, with 9 bases in between. The CDR3 runs 14 residues. Reverse transcription used about 0.45 to 1 ug RNA and random hexamers. Multiplex PCR with immunoSEQ amplified the TCR beta CDR3 across 54 Vbeta and 13 Jbeta. TCRdb passed the immunoSEQ multiplex PCR reads through MiXCR, listing each CDR3 protein once. Of hundreds of thousands of distinct CDR3 sequences listed, approximately 92% are singletons.

The source is a human donor with multiple sclerosis. The material sequenced was CD4+ T cells from PBMCs. This chain links TRBV2 with TRBJ1-5; D is uncertain. Written as DNA, the CDR3 is TGTGCCAGCAGTGAAAGGATATGGAATCAGCCCCAGCATTTT. Its protein is CASSERIWNQPQHF.